This T cell receptor beta chain emerged from a study of T cell responses to AZD1222 COVID-19 vaccine. Findings and limits, study-wide: The sample set comprised mostly white British donors with more females, and clonal diversity was possibly underestimated.

A note on this clone: Its target is not known.

V dropped 5 bases and J dropped 7; count of bases not matched to a gene: 5. Germline-derived CDR1 and CDR2 are SGHAT and FQDESV (reference sequence). The CDR3 has 16 amino acids. This table comes from immunoSEQ multiplex PCR, and its TCRdb copy is limited to in-frame clones, with some not included. The repertoire consists of over 110,000 clones, with approximately 87% occurring once and the leading ten covering 1.6%. The chain is built from TRBV11-1 and TRBJ2-2, with 15 bases identical to TRBD2. This TCR was sampled from an adult who received the AZD1222 COVID-19 vaccine. The specimen comprised peripheral blood, sampled 28 days after the second AZD1222 dose. The CDR3, as DNA: TGTGCCAGCAGCAGCCAGGGACTAGCGGGAGGCGGGGAGCTGTTTTTT. Protein sequence: CASSSQGLAGGGELFF. Together with reference TRBV11-1 and TRBJ2-2, the CDR3 gives the full variable domain: EAEVAQSPRYKITEKSQAVAFWCDPISGHATLYWYRQILGQGPELLVQFQDESVVDDSQLPKDRFSAERLKGVDSTLKIQPAELGDSAMYLCASSSQGLAGGGELFFGEGSRLTVL.